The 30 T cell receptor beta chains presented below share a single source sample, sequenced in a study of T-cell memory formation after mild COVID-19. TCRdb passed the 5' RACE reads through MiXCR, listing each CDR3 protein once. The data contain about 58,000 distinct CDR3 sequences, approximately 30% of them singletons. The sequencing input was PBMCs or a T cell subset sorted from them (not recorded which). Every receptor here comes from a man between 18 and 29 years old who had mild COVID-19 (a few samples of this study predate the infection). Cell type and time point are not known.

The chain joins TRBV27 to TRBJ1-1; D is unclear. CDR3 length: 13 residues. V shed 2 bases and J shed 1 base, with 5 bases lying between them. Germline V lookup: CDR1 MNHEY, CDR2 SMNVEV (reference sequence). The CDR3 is CASSLSRNTEAFF. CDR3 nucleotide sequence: TGTGCCAGCAGTTTAAGTAGGAACACTGAAGCTTTCTTT.

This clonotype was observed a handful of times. The CDR3 nucleotides are TGTGCCAGCAGCTTAAGAGAGGGAAGCTACGAGCAGTACTTC. It yields the protein CASSLREGSYEQYF. The rearrangement links TRBV7-3 to TRBJ2-7; TRBD2 is a possible D gene (5 bases). The CDR3 loop spans 14 amino acids. V gave up 1 base and J gave up 3 bases, with 10 bases separating them. Germline CDR1 SGHTA, CDR2 FQGTGA.

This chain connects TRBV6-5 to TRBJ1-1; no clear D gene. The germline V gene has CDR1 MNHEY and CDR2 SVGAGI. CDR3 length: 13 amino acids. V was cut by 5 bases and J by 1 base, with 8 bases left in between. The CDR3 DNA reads TGTGCCAGCAGTCCTCGGAGGAACACTGAAGCTTTCTTT. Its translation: CASSPRRNTEAFF.

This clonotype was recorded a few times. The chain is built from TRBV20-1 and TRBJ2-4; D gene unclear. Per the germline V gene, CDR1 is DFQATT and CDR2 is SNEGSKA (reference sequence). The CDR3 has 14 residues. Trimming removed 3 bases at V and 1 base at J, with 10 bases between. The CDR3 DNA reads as TGCAGTGCTAGGGCCACGTCGGCCAAAAACATTCAGTACTTC. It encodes CSARATSAKNIQYF.

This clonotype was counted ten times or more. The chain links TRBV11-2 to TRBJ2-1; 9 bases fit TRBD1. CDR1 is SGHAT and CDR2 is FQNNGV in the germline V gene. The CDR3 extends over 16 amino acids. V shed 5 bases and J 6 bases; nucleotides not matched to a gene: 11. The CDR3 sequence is CASSPGPGTGLNEQFF. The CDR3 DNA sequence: TGTGCCAGCAGCCCAGGCCCCGGGACAGGGCTCAATGAGCAGTTCTTC.

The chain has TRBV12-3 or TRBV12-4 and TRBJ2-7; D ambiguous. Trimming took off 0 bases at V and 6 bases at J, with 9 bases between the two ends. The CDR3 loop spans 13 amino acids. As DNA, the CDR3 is TGTGCCAGCAGTTTAGCGCTAACCCTCGAGCAGTACTTC. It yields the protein CASSLALTLEQYF.

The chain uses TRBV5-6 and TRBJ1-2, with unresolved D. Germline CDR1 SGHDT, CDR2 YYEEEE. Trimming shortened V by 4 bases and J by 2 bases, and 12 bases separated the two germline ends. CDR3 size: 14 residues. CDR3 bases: TGTGCCAGCAGCCTACGCCGACGGAACTATGGCTACACCTTC. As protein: CASSLRRRNYGYTF.

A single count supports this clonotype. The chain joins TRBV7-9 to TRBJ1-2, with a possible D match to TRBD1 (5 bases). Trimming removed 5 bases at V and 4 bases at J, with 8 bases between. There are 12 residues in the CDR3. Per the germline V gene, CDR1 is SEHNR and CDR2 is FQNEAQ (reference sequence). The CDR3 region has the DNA TGTGCCAGCAGCCCGGGGACCTATGGCTACACCTTC. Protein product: CASSPGTYGYTF.

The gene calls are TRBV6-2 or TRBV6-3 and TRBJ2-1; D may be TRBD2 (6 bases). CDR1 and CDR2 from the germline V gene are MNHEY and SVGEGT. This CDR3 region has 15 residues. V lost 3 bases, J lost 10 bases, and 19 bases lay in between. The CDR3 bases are TGTGCCAGCAGTTATAGAGGGACTCAAGTGCGAGAGCAGTTCTTC. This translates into CASSYRGTQVREQFF.

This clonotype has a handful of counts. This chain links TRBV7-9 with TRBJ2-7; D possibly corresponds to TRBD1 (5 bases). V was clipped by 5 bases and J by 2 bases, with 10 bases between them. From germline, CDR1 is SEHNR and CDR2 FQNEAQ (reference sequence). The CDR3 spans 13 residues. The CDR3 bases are TGTGCCAGCAGCCCGGTCAGGGCCTACGAGCAGTACTTC. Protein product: CASSPVRAYEQYF.

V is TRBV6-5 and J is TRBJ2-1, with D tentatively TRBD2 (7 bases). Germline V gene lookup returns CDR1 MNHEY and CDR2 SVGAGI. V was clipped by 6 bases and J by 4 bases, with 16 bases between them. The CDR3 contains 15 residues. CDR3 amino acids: CASSLLGGAYNEQFF. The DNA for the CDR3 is TGTGCCAGCAGCCTCTTGGGGGGGGCTTACAATGAGCAGTTCTTC.

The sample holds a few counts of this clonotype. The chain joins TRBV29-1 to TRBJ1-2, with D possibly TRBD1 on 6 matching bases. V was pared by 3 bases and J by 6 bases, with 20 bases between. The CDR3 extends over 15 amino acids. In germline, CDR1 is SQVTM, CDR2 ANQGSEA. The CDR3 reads CSVDLRGAKVDGYTF. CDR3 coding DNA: TGCAGCGTTGACCTTCGGGGGGCGAAGGTTGATGGCTACACCTTC.

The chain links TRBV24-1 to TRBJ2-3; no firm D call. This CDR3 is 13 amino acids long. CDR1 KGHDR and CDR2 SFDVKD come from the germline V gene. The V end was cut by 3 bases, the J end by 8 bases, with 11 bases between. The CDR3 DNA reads TGTGCCACCAGTGATGGCTGGGTCGCTACGCAGTATTTT. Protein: CATSDGWVATQYF.

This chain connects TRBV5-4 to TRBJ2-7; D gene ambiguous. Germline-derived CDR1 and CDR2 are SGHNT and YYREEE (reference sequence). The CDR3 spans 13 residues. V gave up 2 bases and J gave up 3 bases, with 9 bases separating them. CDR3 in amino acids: CASSFGLGYEQYV. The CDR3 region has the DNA TGTGCCAGCAGCTTCGGTCTCGGCTACGAGCAGTACGTC.

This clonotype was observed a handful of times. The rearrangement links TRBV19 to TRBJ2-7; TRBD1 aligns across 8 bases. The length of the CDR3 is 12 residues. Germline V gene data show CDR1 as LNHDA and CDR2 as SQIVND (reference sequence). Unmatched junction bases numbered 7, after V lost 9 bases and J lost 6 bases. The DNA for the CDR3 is TGTGCCAGCAGACAGGGGCGGGGCGAGCAGTACTTC. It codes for CASRQGRGEQYF.

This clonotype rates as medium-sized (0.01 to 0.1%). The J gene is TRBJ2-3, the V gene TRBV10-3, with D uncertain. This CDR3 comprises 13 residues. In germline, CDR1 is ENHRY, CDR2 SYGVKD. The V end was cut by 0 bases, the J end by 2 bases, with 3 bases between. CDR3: CAISESDTDTQYF. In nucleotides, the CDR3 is TGTGCCATCAGTGAGTCGGACACAGATACGCAGTATTTT.

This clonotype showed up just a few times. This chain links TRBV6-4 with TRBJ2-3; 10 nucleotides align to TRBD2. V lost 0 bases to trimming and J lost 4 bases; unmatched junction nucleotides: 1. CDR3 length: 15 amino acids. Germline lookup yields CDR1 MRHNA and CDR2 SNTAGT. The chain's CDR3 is CASSDSAGGPDTQYF. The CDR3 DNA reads TGTGCCAGCAGTGACTCAGCGGGGGGGCCAGATACGCAGTATTTT.

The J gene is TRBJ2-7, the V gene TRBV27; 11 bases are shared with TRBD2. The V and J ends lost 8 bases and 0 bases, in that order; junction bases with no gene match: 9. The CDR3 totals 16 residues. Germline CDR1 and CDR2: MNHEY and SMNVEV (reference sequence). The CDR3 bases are TGTGCCAGCGCATCCGGGCTAGCGGGGGGCTCCTACGAGCAGTACGTC. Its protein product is CASASGLAGGSYEQYV.

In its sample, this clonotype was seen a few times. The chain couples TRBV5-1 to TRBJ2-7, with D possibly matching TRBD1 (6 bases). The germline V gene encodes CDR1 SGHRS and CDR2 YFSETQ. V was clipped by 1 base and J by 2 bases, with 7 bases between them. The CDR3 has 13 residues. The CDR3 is CASSLKGAYEQYF. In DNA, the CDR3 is TGCGCCAGCAGCTTGAAGGGGGCCTACGAGCAGTACTTC.

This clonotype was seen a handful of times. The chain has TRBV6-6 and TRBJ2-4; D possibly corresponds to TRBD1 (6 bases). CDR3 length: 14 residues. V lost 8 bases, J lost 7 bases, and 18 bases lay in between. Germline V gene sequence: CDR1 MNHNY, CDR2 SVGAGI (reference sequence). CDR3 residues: CASPDSSAFNIQYF. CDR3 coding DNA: TGTGCCAGCCCGGACAGCAGTGCCTTTAACATTCAGTACTTC.

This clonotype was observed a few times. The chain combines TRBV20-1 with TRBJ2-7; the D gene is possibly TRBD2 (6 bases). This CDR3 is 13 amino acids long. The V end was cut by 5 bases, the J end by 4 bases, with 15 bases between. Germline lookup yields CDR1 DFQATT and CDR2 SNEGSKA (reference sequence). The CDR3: CSAVAAMGYEQYF. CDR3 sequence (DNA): TGCAGTGCTGTAGCGGCTATGGGTTACGAGCAGTACTTC.

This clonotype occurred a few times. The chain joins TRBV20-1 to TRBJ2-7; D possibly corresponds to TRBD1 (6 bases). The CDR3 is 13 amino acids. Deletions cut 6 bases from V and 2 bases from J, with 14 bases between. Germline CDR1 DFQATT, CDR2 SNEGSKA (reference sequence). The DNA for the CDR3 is TGCAGTGCCTCCCGGACAGCCACCTACGAGCAGTACTTC. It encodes CSASRTATYEQYF.

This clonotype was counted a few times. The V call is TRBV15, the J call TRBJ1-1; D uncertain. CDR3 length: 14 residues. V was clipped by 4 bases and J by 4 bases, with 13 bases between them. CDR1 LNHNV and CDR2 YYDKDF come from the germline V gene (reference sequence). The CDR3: CATSTSLPVTEAFF. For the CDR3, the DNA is TGTGCCACCAGCACCAGCTTGCCGGTCACTGAAGCTTTCTTT.

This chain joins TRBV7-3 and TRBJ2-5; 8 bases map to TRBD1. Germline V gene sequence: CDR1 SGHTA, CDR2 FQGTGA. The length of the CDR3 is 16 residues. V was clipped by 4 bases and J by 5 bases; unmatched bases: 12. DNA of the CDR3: TGTGCCAGCAGCTCACCGGGACAGGTGAAGGGGGAGACCCAGTACTTC. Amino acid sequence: CASSSPGQVKGETQYF.

The CDR3 coding sequence is TGTGCCAGCAGCCCGATTGACAGGGGGAACTATGGCTACACCTTC. Encoded protein: CASSPIDRGNYGYTF. J is TRBJ1-2 and V is TRBV5-5, with 9 positions matching TRBD1. CDR1 SGHKS and CDR2 YYEKEE come from the germline V gene (reference sequence). CDR3 size: 15 residues. V lost 4 bases, J lost 2 bases, and 6 bases stayed unmatched. The whole variable domain, filled in from reference TRBV5-5 and TRBJ1-2, reads DAGVTQSPTHLIKTRGQQVTLRCSPISGHKSVSWYQQVLGQGPQFIFQYYEKEERGRGNFPDRFSARQFPNYSSELNVNALLLGDSALYLCASSPIDRGNYGYTFGSGTRLTVV.

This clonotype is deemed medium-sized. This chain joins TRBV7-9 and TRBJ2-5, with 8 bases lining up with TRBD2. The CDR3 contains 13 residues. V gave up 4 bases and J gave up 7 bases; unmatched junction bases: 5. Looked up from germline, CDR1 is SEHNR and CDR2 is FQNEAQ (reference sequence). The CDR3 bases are TGTGCCAGCAGCTCGGGACTAGAAGGGACCCAGTACTTC. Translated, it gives CASSSGLEGTQYF. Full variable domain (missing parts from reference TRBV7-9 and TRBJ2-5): DTGVSQNPRHKITKRGQNVTFRCDPISEHNRLYWYRQTLGQGPEFLTYFQNEAQLEKSRLLSDRFSAERPKGSFSTLEIQRTEQGDSAMYLCASSSGLEGTQYFGPGTRLLVL.

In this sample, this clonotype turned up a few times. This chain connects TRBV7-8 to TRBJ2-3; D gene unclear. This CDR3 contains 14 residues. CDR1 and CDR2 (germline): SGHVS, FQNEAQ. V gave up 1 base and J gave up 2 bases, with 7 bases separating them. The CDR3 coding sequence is TGTGCCAGCAGCTTAGTGGGCCCCACAGATACGCAGTATTTT. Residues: CASSLVGPTDTQYF.

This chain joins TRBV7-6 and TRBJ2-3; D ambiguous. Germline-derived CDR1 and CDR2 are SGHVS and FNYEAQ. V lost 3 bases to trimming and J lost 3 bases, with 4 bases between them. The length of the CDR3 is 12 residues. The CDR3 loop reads CASSLMTDTQYF. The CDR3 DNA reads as TGTGCCAGCAGCTTGATGACAGATACGCAGTATTTT.

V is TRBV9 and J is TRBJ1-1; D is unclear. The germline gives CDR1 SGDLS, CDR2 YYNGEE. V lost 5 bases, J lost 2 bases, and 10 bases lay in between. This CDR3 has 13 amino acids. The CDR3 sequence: CASRALDNTEAFF. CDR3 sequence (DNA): TGTGCCAGCAGAGCCCTGGATAACACTGAAGCTTTCTTT.

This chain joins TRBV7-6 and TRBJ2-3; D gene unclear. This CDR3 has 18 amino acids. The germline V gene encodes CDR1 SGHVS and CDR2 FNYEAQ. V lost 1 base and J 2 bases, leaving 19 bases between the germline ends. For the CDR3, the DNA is TGTGCCAGCAGCTTAGGGGGTAACTTGTCCCCTACCACAGATACGCAGTATTTT. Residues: CASSLGGNLSPTTDTQYF.